This T cell receptor beta chain appears in the sequencing data of a study of tumor-infiltrating lymphocytes in primary liver carcinoma. Trimming pared 2 bases from V and 3 bases from J, leaving 11 bases between. This CDR3 contains 15 residues. The germline V gene encodes CDR1 MDHEN and CDR2 SYDVKM. Alongside blood RNA obtained from unsorted whole blood, germline DNA was also extracted. The sample holds a few counts of this clonotype. The researchers produced TCR beta cDNA from around 0.5 ug total RNA with a constant-region primer. Nested multiplex PCR, run for three rounds with slightly modified ARM-PCR, yielded TCR beta libraries. Forward primers for TRBV1-TRBV30 and a C-beta reverse primer served the first two PCR rounds, at 10 cycles each. One entry per CDR3 protein results from TCRdb running MiXCR on the multiplex PCR reads. The sample has a few hundred thousand distinct CDR3 sequences, roughly 60% seen once.

The sample was peripheral blood. The rearrangement uses TRBV28 and TRBJ1-5, with D perhaps matching TRBD1 (5 bases). The origin of this receptor is a woman aged 30 to 39 with primary liver carcinoma and hepatitis B virus infection. CDR3 amino acids: CASSLAGAYNQPQHF. CDR3 coding DNA: TGTGCCAGCAGTTTAGCTGGGGCATACAATCAGCCCCAGCATTTT.